The next 28 T cell receptor beta chains were all read from a single sample in a study of shared clonotypes between healthy human individuals. Positive CCR7 selection of CD45RO-negative cells yielded the naive CD8 cells, and terminally differentiated effector memory CD45RA+ cells were excluded. Method: immunoSEQ multiplex PCR; TCRdb's copy keeps in-frame clones and lacks some. Of around 610,000 clones listed, roughly 96% are singletons. Material: naive CD8+ T cells sorted from blood. All receptors derive from a woman in her twenties or thirties in good health.

The chain links TRBV5-6 to TRBJ2-7; TRBD1 might be the D (6 bases). This CDR3 region has 13 residues. The germline V gene has CDR1 SGHDT and CDR2 YYEEEE. Trimming shortened V by 4 bases and J by 4 bases, and 12 bases separated the two germline ends. The CDR3 DNA reads TGTGCCAGCAGCACCCGGGACATATACGAGCAGTACTTC. This sequence encodes CASSTRDIYEQYF.

The chain recombines TRBV11-2 with TRBJ2-5, with 14 bases aligning to TRBD2. This CDR3 is 15 amino acids long. Germline assignment: CDR1 SGHAT and CDR2 FQNNGV. The ends lost 5 bases at V and 4 bases at J; junction bases unmatched: 3. The CDR3 DNA reads as TGTGCCAGCAGCCCCGGGACTAGCGGGAGAGAGACCCAGTACTTC. Amino acids: CASSPGTSGRETQYF.

This chain links TRBV13 with TRBJ2-1; D uncertain. CDR1 is PRHDT and CDR2 is FYEKMQ in the germline V gene (reference sequence). V was pared by 4 bases and J by 8 bases, with 12 bases between. This CDR3 spans 13 amino acids. The chain's CDR3 is CASSSPSADEQFF. DNA for the CDR3: TGTGCCAGCAGCTCGCCCAGCGCGGATGAGCAGTTCTTC.

The chain combines TRBV4-1 with TRBJ2-7; TRBD2 matches 8 bases. V lost 0 bases, J lost 6 bases, and 13 bases stayed unmatched. The CDR3 extends over 17 amino acids. CDR1 and CDR2 (germline): MGHRA, YSYEKL. The CDR3 reads CASSQDQFPREGGEQYF. CDR3 sequence (DNA): TGCGCCAGCAGCCAAGATCAGTTCCCCCGGGAGGGCGGCGAGCAGTACTTC.

In DNA, the CDR3 is TGTGCCTGGAGTGTACGGGGGTCATGGGAGACCCAGTACTTC. Translating gives CAWSVRGSWETQYF. This sequence joins TRBV30 and TRBJ2-5; D possibly corresponds to TRBD2 (6 bases). V was trimmed by 0 bases and J by 5 bases, leaving 13 bases between them. CDR1 GTSNPN and CDR2 SVGIG come from the germline V gene (reference sequence). The CDR3 contains 14 residues.

The rearrangement links TRBV6-4 to TRBJ1-4; 7 positions match TRBD1. The CDR3 spans 15 residues. The junction had 3 bases not matched to a gene; V was cut back by 5 bases and J by 0 bases. Germline-derived CDR1 and CDR2 are MRHNA and SNTAGT. DNA for the CDR3: TGTGCCAGCAGTAGCGGACAGGCAACTAATGAAAAACTGTTTTTT. Translated, it gives CASSSGQATNEKLFF.

This clone was detected a few times. This chain uses TRBV6-1 with TRBJ1-1, with D tentatively TRBD1 (6 bases). This CDR3 is built from 16 residues. Germline V gene lookup returns CDR1 MNHNS and CDR2 SASEGT. V shed 2 bases and J shed 0 bases, with 13 bases lying between them. CDR3: CASSEIWTAMNTEAFF. In nucleotides, the CDR3 is TGTGCCAGCAGTGAAATTTGGACAGCCATGAACACTGAAGCTTTCTTT.

The J gene is TRBJ2-3, the V gene TRBV7-9; 7 bases map to TRBD2. The V gene end was trimmed by 5 bases and the J gene end by 1 base; junction bases not matched to a gene: 9. CDR1 and CDR2 (germline): SEHNR, FQNEAQ (reference sequence). This CDR3 region has 16 residues. The CDR3 nucleotides are TGTGCCAGCAGCCCCCCTCGGGGGGTACGCACAGATACGCAGTATTTT. Protein product: CASSPPRGVRTDTQYF.

The CDR3 spells CASSRPGRWREQYF. CDR3 nucleotide sequence: TGCGCCAGCAGTCGTCCGGGACGGTGGAGAGAGCAGTACTTC. This rearrangement joins TRBV23-1 to TRBJ2-7; D is tentatively TRBD1 or TRBD2 (5 bases each). TRBV23-1 has ORF status, its function being uncertain. The CDR3 loop spans 14 amino acids. The germline V and J ends were trimmed by 4 bases and 7 bases, with 17 bases remaining between them.

This clone was seen a handful of times. The genes are TRBV19 and TRBJ2-2; 8 bases match TRBD2. V shed 2 bases, J shed 1 base, and the junction held 0 bases outside the gene matches. The CDR3 covers 15 residues. In germline, CDR1 is LNHDA, CDR2 SQIVND (reference sequence). As DNA, the CDR3 is TGTGCCAGTAGTATAACTAGCGGGAACACCGGGGAGCTGTTTTTT. Translation: CASSITSGNTGELFF.

This chain links TRBV9 with TRBJ2-1; D possibly uses TRBD1 or TRBD2 (5 bases each). Per germline, CDR1 SGDLS and CDR2 YYNGEE. V lost 4 bases to trimming and J lost 0 bases, with 8 bases between them. This CDR3 has 14 amino acids. CDR3 sequence: CASSPGSSYNEQFF. The CDR3 region has the DNA TGTGCCAGCAGCCCAGGGAGCTCCTACAATGAGCAGTTCTTC.

The J gene is TRBJ1-4, the V gene TRBV27, with a possible D match to TRBD1 (6 bases). Between the trimmed V and J ends, which lost 5 bases and 4 bases, there was a span of 11 bases. The CDR3 is 14 residues long. The germline CDR1 and CDR2 sequences are MNHEY and SMNVEV (reference sequence). This CDR3 reads CASSTGHVNEKLFF. The CDR3 bases are TGTGCCAGCAGTACGGGACACGTTAATGAAAAACTGTTTTTT.

This chain joins TRBV5-6 and TRBJ1-2, with D possibly matching TRBD1 (5 bases). CDR1 and CDR2 from the germline V gene are SGHDT and YYEEEE. This CDR3 contains 14 residues. Trimming took 1 base from V and 4 from J, leaving 11 bases between them. CDR3 DNA sequence: TGTGCCAGCAGCTTGTTACAGGAGGGCTATGGCTACACCTTC. Translating gives CASSLLQEGYGYTF. Looking up the rest from reference TRBV5-6 and TRBJ1-2 gives the full variable domain: DAGVTQSPTHLIKTRGQQVTLRCSPKSGHDTVSWYQQALGQGPQFIFQYYEEEERQRGNFPDRFSGHQFPNYSSELNVNALLLGDSALYLCASSLLQEGYGYTFGSGTRLTVV.

J is TRBJ2-1 and V is TRBV5-8, with 11 bases matching TRBD2. The CDR3 contains 17 residues. From germline, CDR1 is SGHTS and CDR2 YDEGEE. The J segment lost 7 bases and the V segment lost 6 bases, leaving 15 bases of the junction unmatched. The DNA of the CDR3 is TGTGCCAGCAAATGGGGGATACTAGCGGGAGTCGTGAATGAGCAGTTCTTC. Translating it yields CASKWGILAGVVNEQFF.

There are a few counts of this clone. The V and J genes are TRBV9 and TRBJ1-1; D remains ambiguous. The V and J ends lost 0 bases and 6 bases respectively, with 12 bases between them. Germline V CDR1 and CDR2: SGDLS, YYNGEE. This CDR3 region has 14 residues. CDR3 coding DNA: TGTGCCAGCAGCGTAGGGGTGTCTGGGGCTGAAGCTTTCTTT. Translating it yields CASSVGVSGAEAFF. Together with reference TRBV9 and TRBJ1-1, the CDR3 gives the full variable domain: DSGVTQTPKHLITATGQRVTLRCSPRSGDLSVYWYQQSLDQGLQFLIQYYNGEERAKGNILERFSAQQFPDLHSELNLSSLELGDSALYFCASSVGVSGAEAFFGQGTRLTVV.

The gene calls are TRBV10-2 and TRBJ1-1; D is unresolved. CDR1 and CDR2 from the germline V gene are WSHSY and SAAADI. V shed 5 bases and J shed 10 bases, with 14 bases lying between them. This CDR3 region has 12 residues. CDR3 region: CASSTDASPAFF. Written as DNA, the CDR3 is TGCGCCAGCAGTACGGACGCGAGTCCAGCTTTCTTT.

The sample holds one count of this clone. The chain carries TRBV19 and TRBJ2-1, with D unclear. The V gene lost 2 bases and the J gene lost 0 bases, with 8 bases spanning the gap. In germline, CDR1 is LNHDA, CDR2 SQIVND (reference sequence). The CDR3 is made up of 15 amino acids. The CDR3 nucleotides are TGTGCCAGTAGTATACGCGGAAGCTCCTACAATGAGCAGTTCTTC. This gives the protein CASSIRGSSYNEQFF.

The V call is TRBV19, the J call TRBJ2-5, with TRBD1 matching over 10 bases. Matching the DNA end better, TRBJ2-7 makes the J call doubtful. Germline-derived CDR1 and CDR2 are LNHDA and SQIVND (reference sequence). CDR3 size: 14 residues. The CDR3 DNA reads as TGTGCCAGTAGTACCGGGACAGGGGCTTACGAGCAGTACTTC. It translates to CASSTGTGAYEQYF.

This chain uses TRBV29-1 with TRBJ2-1, with a tentative D call TRBD1 (5 bases). The CDR3 has 13 amino acids. Trimming pared 6 bases from V and 6 bases from J, leaving 15 bases between. Germline lookup yields CDR1 SQVTM and CDR2 ANQGSEA. The CDR3 DNA sequence: TGCAGCGTCCACAAAGGACAAATCAATGAGCAGTTCTTC. It yields the protein CSVHKGQINEQFF.

This chain connects TRBV11-3 to TRBJ1-5, with a possible D match to TRBD1 (6 bases). Germline V gene data show CDR1 as SGHNT and CDR2 as YENEEA. This CDR3 is built from 16 residues. V was cut by 3 bases and J by 6 bases, with 18 bases left in between. CDR3 sequence: CASSLVQGSSCQPQHF. In DNA form, the CDR3 reads TGTGCCAGCAGCTTGGTACAGGGTTCTTCTTGTCAGCCCCAGCATTTT.

The chain joins TRBV5-6 to TRBJ1-1, with 11 bases aligning to TRBD1. CDR1 SGHDT and CDR2 YYEEEE come from the germline V gene. V dropped 3 bases and J dropped 3; count of bases not matched to a gene: 10. CDR3 size: 17 residues. The CDR3 loop is CASSSPTGQGVYTEAFF. The DNA for the CDR3 is TGTGCCAGCAGCTCCCCTACGGGACAGGGGGTTTACACTGAAGCTTTCTTT.

The rearrangement joins TRBV7-6 to TRBJ2-1; 14 positions agree with TRBD2. The germline V gene encodes CDR1 SGHVS and CDR2 FNYEAQ. The CDR3 runs 17 residues. V shed 5 bases and J 4 bases; nucleotides not matched to a gene: 7. Here the CDR3 reads CASSPGTSGSIYNEQFF. The CDR3 DNA reads TGTGCCAGCAGCCCTGGGACTAGCGGGAGTATATACAATGAGCAGTTCTTC.

The chain uses TRBV23-1 and TRBJ1-5; 7 positions match TRBD1. TRBV23-1 is classed as an ORF, of uncertain function. V trimming: 3 bases; J trimming: 6 bases; junction bases outside the gene matches: 11. The CDR3 contains 16 residues. CDR3 nucleotides: TGCGCCAGCAGTCAGCCGACAGGGTCCTGGAGTCAGCCCCAGCATTTT. Amino acids: CASSQPTGSWSQPQHF.

This rearrangement joins TRBV5-1 to TRBJ2-1; D unresolved. The CDR3 is 18 amino acids. V was cut by 1 base and J by 5 bases, with 22 bases left in between. Germline V gene lookup returns CDR1 SGHRS and CDR2 YFSETQ. CDR3 nucleotides: TGCGCCAGCAGCTTGCATAGTCCACCCGGCGTTCGAGACAATGAGCAGTTCTTC. Translation gives CASSLHSPPGVRDNEQFF.

V is TRBV2 and J is TRBJ2-3, with TRBD2 matching over 9 bases. Unmatched junction bases numbered 10, after V lost 7 bases and J lost 5 bases. CDR3 length: 15 residues. Germline loops: CDR1 SNHLY, CDR2 FYNNEI. The DNA of the CDR3 is TGTGCCAGCATCGATAGTCCAGCGGGAGGAGATACGCAGTATTTT. Translating it yields CASIDSPAGGDTQYF.

The J gene is TRBJ2-1, the V gene TRBV19; 7 bases align to TRBD1. CDR1 is LNHDA, CDR2 SQIVND, per germline (reference sequence). V trimming: 5 bases; J trimming: 4 bases; junction bases outside the gene matches: 11. CDR3 length equals 16 residues. CDR3 residues: CASSLDPGTAYNEQFF. Here the CDR3 DNA reads TGTGCCAGTAGTTTGGACCCCGGGACAGCATACAATGAGCAGTTCTTC.

The rearrangement uses TRBV5-1 and TRBJ2-7, with TRBD2 matching over 11 bases. The CDR3 contains 14 residues. Germline CDR1 and CDR2: SGHRS and YFSETQ. V gave up 3 bases and J gave up 2 bases; unmatched junction bases: 1. CDR3 bases: TGCGCCAGCAGCTGGACTAGCGGGCCCTACGAGCAGTACTTC. The encoded protein is CASSWTSGPYEQYF.

The V and J genes are TRBV28 and TRBJ2-7, with TRBD2 matching over 8 bases. There are 14 residues in the CDR3. Germline trimming cut 5 bases from V and 5 bases from J; bases unmatched to any gene: 8. Germline lookup yields CDR1 MDHEN and CDR2 SYDVKM. This chain's CDR3 is CASSITGGPNEQYF. The CDR3 nucleotides read TGTGCCAGCAGTATAACGGGAGGGCCAAACGAGCAGTACTTC.